This TCR beta chain appears in the sequencing data of a study of blood T cell repertoires in COVID-19 (dated by TCRdb to 2020 to 2022). Describing the broader study: Samples from collaborators originated in the United States, Italy and Spain and spanned both the acute and convalescent phases of COVID-19. A de-identified subject ID, COVID-19 status, age in years and sex were almost always included in the sample metadata. The material from the prospective study consisted of cDNA or gDNA derived from T cells, B-cell-depleted T cells, or PBMCs. Where available, HLA class I and class II types were taken from metadata supplied by the sample provider and were not determined by assay-based typing. The repertoires were released in a freely available public database meant as a resource for research on the immune response to SARS-CoV-2. The samples were drawn from two sources: the first 160 participants of the ongoing ImmuneRACE study, and fewer than 1,500 subjects contributed by 6 global collaborators. Subjects who had been exposed to COVID-19, were actively infected with it, or had recovered from it provided the deeply sampled blood TCRbeta repertoires that made up the dataset.

Findings and caveats that apply to the study as a whole: The quantity of clinical and demographic metadata differed by source and by participant and was supplied without curation.

Participants in the prospective study were aged about 18 to 90 years, lived in 20 to 30 United States geographic areas, and enrolled through a virtual design. In the prospective study, participants were assigned to cohorts based on the clinical history participants reported in a screening survey and a study questionnaire. In the prospective study, whole blood, serum and a nasopharyngeal or oropharyngeal swab were collected from each participant by mobile phlebotomists. Participants in the prospective study had the option to provide additional blood draws and questionnaires over a roughly two-month period. Before DNA extraction, blood samples from the prospective study were shipped at room temperature or frozen. The immunoSEQ Assay, a bias-controlled multiplex PCR, was used to amplify TCRbeta CDR3 regions from genomic DNA. In the authors' own workflow: The number of nucleated cells in each sample was estimated by amplification of reference gene primers within the assay. To quantify the absolute abundance of each unique TCRbeta CDR3 rearrangement, sequence reads were collapsed and filtered. Productive Simpson clonality was computed per sample as the square root of Simpson's diversity index over productive rearrangements. TCRdb carries this immuneACCESS record with in-frame sequences only. Its versions omit some clonotypes, under half of them owing to an unresolved V gene in the studies checked, with the rest unexplained. V and J calls and clone size are as listed in that table; D and trimming were resolved from the DNA. The sample includes around 280,000 clones, with 90% observed a single time. Roughly 1.6% of the sample comes from the top ten.

Details on this clone: Its binding antigen is unknown. One base away there is no much larger clone; base qualities are not given.

The CDR3 starts with the cysteine, ends with the phenylalanine, and has 16 residues. Left in the record is the CDR3 DNA by itself, 48 bases read in frame from the first base. V and J are trimmed by 1 base and 8 bases, and the gene matches miss 8 bases of the junction. Per the germline V gene, SGHTA is the CDR1 and FQGTGA is the CDR2. The receptor was derived from a young woman with acute COVID-19. Sequencing was done on a sample of PBMCs or T cells enriched from blood (not recorded which). The chain employs TRBV7-3 and TRBJ2-1; TRBD2 lines up with 10 middle nucleotides. The DNA is TGTGCCAGCAGCTTAATGGCTAGCGGGAGTGGCGATGAGCAGTTCTTC. Its amino acids are CASSLMASGSGDEQFF.